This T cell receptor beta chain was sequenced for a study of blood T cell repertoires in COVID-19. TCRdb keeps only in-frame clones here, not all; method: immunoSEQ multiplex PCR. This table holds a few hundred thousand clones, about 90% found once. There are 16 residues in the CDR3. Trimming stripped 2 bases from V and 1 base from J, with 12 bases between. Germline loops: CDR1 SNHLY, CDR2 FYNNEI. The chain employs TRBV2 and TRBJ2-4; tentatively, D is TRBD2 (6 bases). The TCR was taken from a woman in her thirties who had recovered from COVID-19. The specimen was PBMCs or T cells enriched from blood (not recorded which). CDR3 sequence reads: CASSERRGSAKNIQYF. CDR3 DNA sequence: TGTGCCAGCAGTGAAAGGAGGGGTTCGGCCAAAAACATTCAGTACTTC.